The clone carrying this TCR beta chain was observed many times. From the RACE reads, TCRdb called clonotypes with MiXCR, one entry per CDR3 protein. The table shows 40,000 to 50,000 distinct CDR3 sequences, with under 4.5% occurring only once. These data originate in a study of human T cells and chemical hapten exposure. The CDR3 length is 13 residues. Germline lookup yields CDR1 SEHNR and CDR2 FQNEAQ (reference sequence). V gave up 5 bases and J gave up 9 bases; unmatched junction bases: 9. Time point of the sample: patch test 1, 2 weeks after DPC sensitization. Treatment meaning: therapeutic diphenylcyclopropenone sensitization with weekly scalp DPC. Unfractionated whole blood was the source of the extracted total RNA. Blood was drawn before each patch test was applied.

The sequence came from a man aged 50-59 years with alopecia areata. Some clones in this sample may be carry-over from other donors' samples. The rearrangement uses TRBV7-9 and TRBJ1-2, with 7 bases fitting TRBD1. The sample was whole blood, taken in connection with sensitization to the hapten diphenylcyclopropenone (DPC). CDR3 in DNA: TGTGCCAGCAGCCCAGCTCGACAGGGAAGCTACACCTTC. It yields the protein CASSPARQGSYTF.